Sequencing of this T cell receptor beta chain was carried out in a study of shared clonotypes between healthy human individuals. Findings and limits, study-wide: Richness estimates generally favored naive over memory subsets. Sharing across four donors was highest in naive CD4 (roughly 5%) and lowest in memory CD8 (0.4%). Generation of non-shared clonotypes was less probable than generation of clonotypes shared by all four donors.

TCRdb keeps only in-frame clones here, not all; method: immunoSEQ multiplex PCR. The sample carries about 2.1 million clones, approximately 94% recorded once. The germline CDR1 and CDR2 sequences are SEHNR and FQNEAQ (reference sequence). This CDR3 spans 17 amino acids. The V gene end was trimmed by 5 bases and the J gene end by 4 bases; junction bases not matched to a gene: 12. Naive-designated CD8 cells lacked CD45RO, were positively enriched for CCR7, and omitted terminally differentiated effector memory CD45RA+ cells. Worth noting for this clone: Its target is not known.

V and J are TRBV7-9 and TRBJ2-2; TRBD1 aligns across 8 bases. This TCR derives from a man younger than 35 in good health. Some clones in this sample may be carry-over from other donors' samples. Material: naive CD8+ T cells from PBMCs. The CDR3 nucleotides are TGTGCCAGCAGCAGATCTCCAGGGGGCGCGGGCACCGGGGAGCTGTTTTTT. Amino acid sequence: CASSRSPGGAGTGELFF. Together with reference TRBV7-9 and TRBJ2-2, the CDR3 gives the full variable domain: DTGVSQNPRHKITKRGQNVTFRCDPISEHNRLYWYRQTLGQGPEFLTYFQNEAQLEKSRLLSDRFSAERPKGSFSTLEIQRTEQGDSAMYLCASSRSPGGAGTGELFFGEGSRLTVL.